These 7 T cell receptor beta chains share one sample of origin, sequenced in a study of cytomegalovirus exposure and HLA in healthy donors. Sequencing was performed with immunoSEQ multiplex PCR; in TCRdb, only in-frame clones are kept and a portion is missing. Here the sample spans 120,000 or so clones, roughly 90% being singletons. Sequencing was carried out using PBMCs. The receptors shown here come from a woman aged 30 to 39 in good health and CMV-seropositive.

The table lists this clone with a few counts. This chain's CDR3 is CASSQQGPPLHF. The CDR3 nucleotides are TGTGCCAGTAGTCAACAGGGGCCACCCCTCCACTTT. The chain uses TRBV19 and TRBJ1-6, with 7 bases that match TRBD1. Losses at the gene ends were 5 bases for V and 11 bases for J; bases not matched to a gene: 3. The V gene's germline CDR1 is LNHDA and CDR2 SQIVND (reference sequence). The CDR3 consists of 12 residues.

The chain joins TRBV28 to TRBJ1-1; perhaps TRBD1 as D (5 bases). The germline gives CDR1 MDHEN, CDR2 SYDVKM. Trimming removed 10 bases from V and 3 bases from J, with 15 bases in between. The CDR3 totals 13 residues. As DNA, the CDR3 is TGTGCCATTCGCGGGGCTTGGGACACTGAAGCTTTCTTT. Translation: CAIRGAWDTEAFF. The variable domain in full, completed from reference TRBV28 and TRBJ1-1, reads DVKVTQSSRYLVKRTGEKVFLECVQDMDHENMFWYRQDPGLGLRLIYFSYDVKMKEKGDIPEGYSVSREKKERFSLILESASTNQTSMYLCAIRGAWDTEAFFGQGTRLTVV.

The CDR3: CASAMLGAATYEQYF. CDR3 nucleotide sequence: TGTGCCAGTGCTATGCTGGGGGCGGCCACCTACGAGCAGTACTTC. This rearrangement joins TRBV19 to TRBJ2-7, with a possible D match to TRBD1 (6 bases). Germline V gene data show CDR1 as LNHDA and CDR2 as SQIVND (reference sequence). Trimming stripped 8 bases from V and 2 bases from J, with 19 bases between. The CDR3 length is 15 residues.

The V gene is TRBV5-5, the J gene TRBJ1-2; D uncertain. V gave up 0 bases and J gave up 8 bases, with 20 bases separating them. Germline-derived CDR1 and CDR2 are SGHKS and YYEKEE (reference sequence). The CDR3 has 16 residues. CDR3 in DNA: TGTGCCAGCAGCTTGGTATGGTCAACAGCCGGAGGGGGCTACACCTTC. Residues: CASSLVWSTAGGGYTF.

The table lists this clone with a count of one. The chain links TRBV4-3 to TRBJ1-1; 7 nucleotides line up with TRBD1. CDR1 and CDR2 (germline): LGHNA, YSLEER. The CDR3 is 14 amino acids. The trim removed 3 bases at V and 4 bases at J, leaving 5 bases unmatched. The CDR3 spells CASSHRQGSTEAFF. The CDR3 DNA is TGCGCCAGCAGCCACAGACAGGGAAGCACTGAAGCTTTCTTT.

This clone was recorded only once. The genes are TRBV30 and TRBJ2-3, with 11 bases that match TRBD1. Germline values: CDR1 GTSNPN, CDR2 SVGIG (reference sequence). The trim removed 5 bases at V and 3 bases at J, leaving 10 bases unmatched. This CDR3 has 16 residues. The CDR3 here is CAWAFWDRGGTDTQYF. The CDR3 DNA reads TGTGCCTGGGCATTCTGGGACAGGGGGGGTACAGATACGCAGTATTTT.

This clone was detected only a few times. In nucleotides, the CDR3 is TGTGCCAGCAGCCTTACGGCCGGGACTAGCTACAATGAGCAGTTCTTC. This gives the protein CASSLTAGTSYNEQFF. The chain couples TRBV7-6 to TRBJ2-1, with 8 positions matching TRBD2. Germline CDR1 and CDR2: SGHVS and FNYEAQ. The V and J ends lost 5 bases and 3 bases, in that order; junction bases with no gene match: 9. The CDR3 sequence is 16 residues long.